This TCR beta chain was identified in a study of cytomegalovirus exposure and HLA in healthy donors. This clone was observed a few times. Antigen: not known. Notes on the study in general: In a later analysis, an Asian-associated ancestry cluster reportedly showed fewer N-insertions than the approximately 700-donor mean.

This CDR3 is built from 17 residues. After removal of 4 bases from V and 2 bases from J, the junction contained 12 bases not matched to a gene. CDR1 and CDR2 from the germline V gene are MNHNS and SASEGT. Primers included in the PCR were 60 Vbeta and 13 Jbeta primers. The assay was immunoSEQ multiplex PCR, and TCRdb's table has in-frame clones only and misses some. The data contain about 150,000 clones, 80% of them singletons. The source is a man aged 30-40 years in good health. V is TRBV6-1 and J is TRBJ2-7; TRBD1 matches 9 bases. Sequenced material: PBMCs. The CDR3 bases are TGTGCCAGCAGTGCCCCAGTTTCGGGACAGGGACCCTACGAGCAGTACTTC. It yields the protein CASSAPVSGQGPYEQYF.